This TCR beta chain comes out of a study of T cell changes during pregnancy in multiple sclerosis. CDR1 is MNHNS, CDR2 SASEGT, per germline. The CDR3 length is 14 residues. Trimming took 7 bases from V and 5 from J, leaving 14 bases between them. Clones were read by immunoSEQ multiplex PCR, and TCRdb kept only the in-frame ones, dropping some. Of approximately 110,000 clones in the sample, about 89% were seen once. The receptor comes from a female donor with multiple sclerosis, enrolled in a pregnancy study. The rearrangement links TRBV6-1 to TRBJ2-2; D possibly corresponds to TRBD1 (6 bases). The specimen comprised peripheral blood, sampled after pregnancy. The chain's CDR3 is CASTSGTRTGELFF. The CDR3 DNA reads TGTGCCAGCACCTCCGGGACACGTACCGGGGAGCTGTTTTTT.